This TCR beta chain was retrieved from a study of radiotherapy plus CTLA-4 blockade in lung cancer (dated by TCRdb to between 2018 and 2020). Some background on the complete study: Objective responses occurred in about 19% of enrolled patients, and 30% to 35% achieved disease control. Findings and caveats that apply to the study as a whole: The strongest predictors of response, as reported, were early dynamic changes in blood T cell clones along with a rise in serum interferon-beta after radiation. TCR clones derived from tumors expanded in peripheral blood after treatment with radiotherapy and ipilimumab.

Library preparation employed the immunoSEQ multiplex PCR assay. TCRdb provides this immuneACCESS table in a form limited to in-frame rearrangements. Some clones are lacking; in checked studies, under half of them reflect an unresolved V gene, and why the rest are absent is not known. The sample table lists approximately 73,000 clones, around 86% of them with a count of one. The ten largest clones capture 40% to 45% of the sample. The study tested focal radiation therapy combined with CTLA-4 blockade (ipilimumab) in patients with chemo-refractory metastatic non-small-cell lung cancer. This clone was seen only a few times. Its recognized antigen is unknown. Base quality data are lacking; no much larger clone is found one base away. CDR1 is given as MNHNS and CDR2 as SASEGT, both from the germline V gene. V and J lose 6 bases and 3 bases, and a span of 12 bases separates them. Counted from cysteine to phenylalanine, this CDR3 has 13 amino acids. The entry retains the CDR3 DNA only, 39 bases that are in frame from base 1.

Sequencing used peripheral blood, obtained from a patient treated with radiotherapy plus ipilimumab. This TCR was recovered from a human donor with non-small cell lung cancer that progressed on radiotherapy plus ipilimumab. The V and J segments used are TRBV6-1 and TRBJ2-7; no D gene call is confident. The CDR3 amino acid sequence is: CASSPFPDYEQYF. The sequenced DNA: TGTGCCAGCAGCCCTTTCCCAGACTACGAGCAGTACTTC.